One sample yielded the 12 T cell receptor beta chains listed below, sequenced in a study of response to subunit inactivated influenza vaccine. Each CDR3 protein is one row after TCRdb ran MiXCR on the RT-PCR reads. The table shows 800,000 or so distinct CDR3 sequences, with approximately 21% occurring only once. The sequencing used PBMCs from blood, collected 4 to 6 days after vaccination. The receptors shown here come from a man aged 50-60 years who received an inactivated influenza vaccine.

This clonotype was observed a few times. The chain is built from TRBV12-3 or TRBV12-4 and TRBJ2-3; 11 nucleotides line up with TRBD2. V gave up 6 bases and J gave up 7 bases; unmatched junction bases: 9. CDR3 length: 15 residues. CDR3 DNA: TGTGCCAGCAGCCGTAGCGGGGGGGGTTTCAATACGCAGTATTTT. Its translation is CASSRSGGGFNTQYF.

J is TRBJ2-1 and V is TRBV4-2; 9 bases are shared with TRBD2. Germline V gives CDR1 LGHNA, CDR2 YNFKEQ. This CDR3 has 16 residues. J lost 8 bases, V lost 0 bases, and 8 bases had no gene match. As DNA, the CDR3 is TGTGCCAGCAGCCAAGATCTTCTAGCGGGAATGTATGAGCAGTTCTTC. Its protein product is CASSQDLLAGMYEQFF.

This clonotype has only a few counts. This sequence joins TRBV15 and TRBJ2-3; D perhaps matches TRBD2 (6 bases). The V end was cut by 1 base, the J end by 4 bases, with 9 bases between. The CDR3 sequence is 14 residues long. Germline lookup yields CDR1 LNHNV and CDR2 YYDKDF (reference sequence). The CDR3 reads CATSRAGTADTQYF. CDR3 bases: TGTGCCACCAGCAGAGCCGGGACTGCAGATACGCAGTATTTT.

This clonotype has a handful of counts. This chain joins TRBV7-2 and TRBJ1-2; the D gene is possibly TRBD1 (5 bases). Germline V CDR1 and CDR2: SGHTA, FQGNSA. CDR3 length: 15 amino acids. Trimming shortened V by 2 bases and J by 4 bases, and 14 bases separated the two germline ends. The CDR3 bases are TGTGCCAGCAGCTTACGGACAAAAGATATCTATGGCTACACCTTC. Its protein is CASSLRTKDIYGYTF.

This clonotype has ten or more counts. The chain links TRBV6-1 to TRBJ1-1, with D tentatively TRBD1 (6 bases). V lost 2 bases to trimming and J lost 3 bases, with 13 bases between them. This CDR3 spans 15 amino acids. The germline V gene has CDR1 MNHNS and CDR2 SASEGT. The DNA for the CDR3 is TGTGCCAGCAGTGAACGGCACAGGGTCTACACTGAAGCTTTCTTT. It translates to CASSERHRVYTEAFF.

Note on this clonotype: Mismatch with germline at one junction end may stem from a read error. The gene calls are TRBV27 and TRBJ1-1, with D unresolved. Germline V gene sequence: CDR1 MNHEY, CDR2 SMNVEV (reference sequence). The CDR3 runs to 14 residues. CDR3 in DNA: TGTGCCAGCAGTCTATCCACAACGAACACTGAAGCTTTCTTT. Encoded protein: CASSLSTTNTEAFF.

This clonotype was seen repeatedly, ten times or more. This chain connects TRBV10-3 to TRBJ2-3; D unresolved. Trimming took off 3 bases at V and 0 bases at J, with 10 bases between the two ends. The CDR3 spans 15 residues. Germline values: CDR1 ENHRY, CDR2 SYGVKD. The CDR3 loop is CAISEMGSSTDTQYF. Here the CDR3 DNA reads TGTGCCATCAGTGAAATGGGGTCTAGCACAGATACGCAGTATTTT.

V usage is TRBV7-7 and J usage is TRBJ2-2; possibly TRBD2 for D (5 bases). The CDR3 length is 16 residues. Germline V lookup: CDR1 SSHAT, CDR2 FNYEAQ (reference sequence). Trimming left V 5 bases short and J 2 bases short, with 15 bases between. This CDR3 is CASSPDASGNTGELFF. CDR3 DNA sequence: TGTGCCAGCAGCCCCGACGCCAGCGGCAACACCGGGGAGCTGTTTTTT.

This rearrangement joins TRBV29-1 to TRBJ2-2; 7 bases line up with TRBD2. The ends lost 1 base at V and 3 bases at J; junction bases unmatched: 5. The CDR3 loop spans 15 amino acids. Germline CDR1 and CDR2: SQVTM and ANQGSEA. CDR3 nucleotides: TGCAGCGTTGAAGGGGGGGGAGGGCACACCGGGGAGCTGTTTTTT. It translates to CSVEGGGGHTGELFF.

The chain couples TRBV3-1 to TRBJ1-4; TRBD1 matches 10 bases. J lost 6 bases, V lost 1 base, and 5 bases had no gene match. Germline assignment: CDR1 LGHDT and CDR2 YNNKEL (reference sequence). The CDR3 contains 16 residues. The CDR3 region is CASSQGRGQGYEKLFF. The CDR3 nucleotides read TGTGCCAGCAGCCAAGGAAGGGGACAGGGGTATGAAAAACTGTTTTTT. Full variable domain (remainder filled in from reference TRBV3-1 and TRBJ1-4): DTAVSQTPKYLVTQMGNDKSIKCEQNLGHDTMYWYKQDSKKFLKIMFSYNNKELIINETVPNRFSPKSPDKAHLNLHINSLELGDSAVYFCASSQGRGQGYEKLFFGSGTQLSVL.

This clonotype was detected only a few times. CDR3: CATSRDVRTNYGYTF. The CDR3 DNA reads as TGTGCCACCAGCAGAGATGTAAGGACTAACTATGGCTACACCTTC. The gene calls are TRBV15 and TRBJ1-2; no definite D call. The V gene lost 0 bases and the J gene lost 0 bases, with 8 bases spanning the gap. CDR3 size: 15 residues. CDR1 is LNHNV, CDR2 YYDKDF, per germline (reference sequence). Using reference TRBV15 and TRBJ1-2 for the parts outside the CDR3, the full variable domain is DAMVIQNPRYQVTQFGKPVTLSCSQTLNHNVMYWYQQKSSQAPKLLFHYYDKDFNNEADTPDNFQSRRPNTSFCFLDIRSPGLGDTAMYLCATSRDVRTNYGYTFGSGTRLTVV.

This rearrangement joins TRBV5-1 to TRBJ1-3; TRBD1 matches 7 bases. V gave up 4 bases and J gave up 4 bases; unmatched junction bases: 14. The CDR3 length is 17 residues. CDR1 and CDR2 from the germline V gene are SGHRS and YFSETQ. CDR3 in amino acids: CASSPVTGRVGGNTIYF. The CDR3 DNA reads as TGCGCCAGCAGCCCCGTGACAGGGCGAGTCGGAGGAAACACCATATATTTT.